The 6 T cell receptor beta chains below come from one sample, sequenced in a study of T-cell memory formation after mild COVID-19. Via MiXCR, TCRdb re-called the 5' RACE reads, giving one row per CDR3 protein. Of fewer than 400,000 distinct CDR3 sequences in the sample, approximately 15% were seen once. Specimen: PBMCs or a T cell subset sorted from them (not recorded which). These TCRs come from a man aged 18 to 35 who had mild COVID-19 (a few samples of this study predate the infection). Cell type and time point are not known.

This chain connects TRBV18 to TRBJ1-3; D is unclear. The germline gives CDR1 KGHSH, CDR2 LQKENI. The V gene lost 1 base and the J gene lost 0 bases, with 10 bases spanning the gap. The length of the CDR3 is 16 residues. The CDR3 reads CASSPLGSLSGNTIYF. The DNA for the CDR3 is TGTGCCAGCTCACCACTGGGCAGCCTCTCTGGAAACACCATATATTTT.

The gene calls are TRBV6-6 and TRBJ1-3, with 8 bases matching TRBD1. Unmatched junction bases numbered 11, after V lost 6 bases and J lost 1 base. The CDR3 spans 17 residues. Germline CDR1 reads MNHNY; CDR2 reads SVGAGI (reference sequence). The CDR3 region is CASSSWRRQGSGNTIYF. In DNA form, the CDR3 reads TGTGCCAGCAGCTCCTGGCGGAGACAGGGGTCTGGAAACACCATATATTTT.

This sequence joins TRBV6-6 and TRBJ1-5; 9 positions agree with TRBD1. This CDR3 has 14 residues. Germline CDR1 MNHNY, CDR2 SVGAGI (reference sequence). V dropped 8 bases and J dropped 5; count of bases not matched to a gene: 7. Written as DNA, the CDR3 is TGTGCCAGCGCCGGGACAGGGCAATATCAGCCCCAGCATTTT. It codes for CASAGTGQYQPQHF.

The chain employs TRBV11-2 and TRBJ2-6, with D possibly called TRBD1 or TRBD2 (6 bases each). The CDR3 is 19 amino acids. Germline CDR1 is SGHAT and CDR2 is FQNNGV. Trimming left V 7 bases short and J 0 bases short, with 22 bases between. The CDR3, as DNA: TGTGCCAGCATGCCGACCTGGGGGCAGGGAGGCTCTGGGGCCAACGTCCTGACTTTC. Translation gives CASMPTWGQGGSGANVLTF.

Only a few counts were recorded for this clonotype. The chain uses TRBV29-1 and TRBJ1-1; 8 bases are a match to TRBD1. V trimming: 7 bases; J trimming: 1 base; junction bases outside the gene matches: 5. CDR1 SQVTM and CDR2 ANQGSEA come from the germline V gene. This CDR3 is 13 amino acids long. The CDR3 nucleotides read TGCAGCGCGACGACAGGGGCGAACACTGAAGCTTTCTTT. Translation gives CSATTGANTEAFF.

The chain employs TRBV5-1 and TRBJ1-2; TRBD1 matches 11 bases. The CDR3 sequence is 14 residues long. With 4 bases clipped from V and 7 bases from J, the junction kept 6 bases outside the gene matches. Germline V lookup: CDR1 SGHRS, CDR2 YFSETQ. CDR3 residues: CASSRWTGGLGYTF. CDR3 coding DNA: TGCGCCAGCAGCCGCTGGACAGGGGGCCTTGGCTACACCTTC.